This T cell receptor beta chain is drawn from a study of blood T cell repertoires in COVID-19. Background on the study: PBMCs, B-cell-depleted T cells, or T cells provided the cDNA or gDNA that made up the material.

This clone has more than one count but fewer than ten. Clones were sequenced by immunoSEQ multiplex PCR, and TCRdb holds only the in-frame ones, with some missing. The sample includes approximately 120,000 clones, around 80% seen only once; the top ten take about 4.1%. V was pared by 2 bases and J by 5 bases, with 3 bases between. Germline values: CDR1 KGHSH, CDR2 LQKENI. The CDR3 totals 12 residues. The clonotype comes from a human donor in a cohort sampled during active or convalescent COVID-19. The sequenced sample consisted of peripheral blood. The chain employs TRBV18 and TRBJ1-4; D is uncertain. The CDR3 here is CASSPENEKLFF. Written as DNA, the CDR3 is TGTGCCAGCTCACCAGAGAATGAAAAACTGTTTTTT.